Sequencing of this TCR beta chain was carried out in a study of T cell responses to AZD1222 COVID-19 vaccine. This clone was recorded once. Its antigen is not known. Profiled with immunoSEQ multiplex PCR; TCRdb holds only in-frame clones, not every one. Counted here are tens of thousands of clones, more than 75% occurring once; the ten biggest clones make up around 10%. Findings of the study overall: The study found Spike-specific TCR breadth and depth rose after two AZD1222 doses. Sampled repertoires all dated from after the peak T cell response.

The sample was peripheral blood, taken 28 days after the second AZD1222 dose. This sequence originates from an adult who received the AZD1222 COVID-19 vaccine.

The CDR3, as DNA: TGCGCCAGCAGCTTTCCTAGCGGGAGCACAGATACGCAGTATTTT. This translates into CASSFPSGSTDTQYF. The chain carries TRBV5-1 and TRBJ2-3, with 8 bases aligning to TRBD2. The CDR3 runs 15 residues. Germline trimming cut 2 bases from V and 0 bases from J; bases unmatched to any gene: 2. CDR1 is SGHRS and CDR2 is YFSETQ in the germline V gene.